This is a list of T cell receptor beta chains from one sample in a study of breast tumors, draining lymph nodes, adjacent tissues. A single record per CDR3 protein comes from TCRdb applying MiXCR to the multiplex PCR reads. This table has about 270,000 distinct CDR3 sequences, about 30% appearing once. Sequencing was done on a sample of axillary lymph node tissue. All receptors come from a female donor with breast cancer. Some clones in this sample may be carry-over from other donors' samples. Both conserved end residues are part of each CDR3. A D gene is named only where the DNA matches it firmly. Clone size is shown for a subset of rows, as once, few, many or a class of expanded clone.

-,many,TRBJ1-2,TRBV2,TGTGCCAGCAGTGATGCGAGTCCTCTTTCTGGCTACACCTTC,CASSDASPLSGYTF
TRBD1,many,TRBJ1-5,TRBV12-3/TRBV12-4,TGTGCCAGCAGCAGCGACAGGGTCTTGGGTCAGCCCCAGCATTTT,CASSSDRVLGQPQHF
-,many,TRBJ2-5,TRBV20-1,TGCAGTGCTAGAGCCGGGGGGACCCAGTACTTC,CSARAGGTQYF
-,-,TRBJ2-2,TRBV18,TGTGCCAGCTCACCAGAGCAGGGAGGAACCGGGGAGCTGTTTTTT,CASSPEQGGTGELFF
TRBD2,-,TRBJ2-7,TRBV6-1,TGTGCCAGCAGTGAAGCATGGACTAGCTACGAGCAGTACTTC,CASSEAWTSYEQYF
-,many,TRBJ1-2,TRBV5-4,TGTGCCAGCAGCTTGGCTCAGCTCTATGGCTACACCTTC,CASSLAQLYGYTF
-,few,TRBJ2-7,TRBV28,TGTGCCTCCTGGATGGGCCCAACCTACGAGCAGTACTTC,CASWMGPTYEQYF
TRBD1,-,TRBJ1-2,TRBV6-5,TGTGCCAGCAGTGGGGACAGGGCGGGCTATGGCTACACCTTC,CASSGDRAGYGYTF
TRBD2,many,TRBJ2-7,TRBV7-2,TGTGCCAGCAGCTTAGTTGCTAGCGGGATATACGAGCAGTACTTC,CASSLVASGIYEQYF
-,many,TRBJ1-2,TRBV4-3,TGCGCCAGCAGCCAAGGCAGATCTAACTATGGCTACACCTTC,CASSQGRSNYGYTF
-,many,TRBJ2-5,TRBV11-2,TGTGCCAGCAGTCACAATGGACAGCCGACCCAGTACTTC,CASSHNGQPTQYF
-,many,TRBJ1-4,TRBV7-8,TGTGCCAGCAGCTTACCCAGAGGGGGAGCAACTAATGAAAAACTGTTTTTT,CASSLPRGGATNEKLFF
TRBD1,many,TRBJ2-7,TRBV6-1,TGTGCCAGCAGTGGACAGGGAAGCTCCGAGCAGTACTTC,CASSGQGSSEQYF
-,few,TRBJ2-7,TRBV5-4,TGTGCCAGCGGGGCAAACAGGGCTGGGAACGAGCAGTACTTC,CASGANRAGNEQYF
-,-,TRBJ2-7,TRBV11-2,TGTGCCAGCAGCCGTACTGATTACGCGCAGTACTTC,CASSRTDYAQYF
TRBD2,-,TRBJ2-5,TRBV7-9,TGTGCCAGCAGCCACGGCTCTAGCGGGAGTCAAGAGACCCAGTACTTC,CASSHGSSGSQETQYF